This T cell receptor (beta chain) was captured by sequencing in a study of T cell responses to AZD1222 COVID-19 vaccine. Remarks on this clone: Its specificity is unknown.

Regarding the study as a whole: Reports indicate that nearly half of spike-specific TCRs are directed at unmutated variant regions.

TCRdb keeps only in-frame clones here, not all; method: immunoSEQ multiplex PCR. This table has about 180,000 clones, around 88% appearing once. The material was peripheral blood, obtained on day 0 of AZD1222 vaccination. This sequence was found in an adult in good health.

The CDR3 region is CASGAGGGARGNTEAFF. The CDR3, as DNA: TGTGCCAGTGGTGCTGGCGGTGGGGCCAGGGGGAACACTGAAGCTTTCTTT. The chain carries TRBV19 and TRBJ1-1; the D gene is possibly TRBD1 (6 bases). This CDR3 has 17 residues. Germline CDR1 reads LNHDA; CDR2 reads SQIVND (reference sequence). V was trimmed by 8 bases and J by 1 base, leaving 23 bases between them.